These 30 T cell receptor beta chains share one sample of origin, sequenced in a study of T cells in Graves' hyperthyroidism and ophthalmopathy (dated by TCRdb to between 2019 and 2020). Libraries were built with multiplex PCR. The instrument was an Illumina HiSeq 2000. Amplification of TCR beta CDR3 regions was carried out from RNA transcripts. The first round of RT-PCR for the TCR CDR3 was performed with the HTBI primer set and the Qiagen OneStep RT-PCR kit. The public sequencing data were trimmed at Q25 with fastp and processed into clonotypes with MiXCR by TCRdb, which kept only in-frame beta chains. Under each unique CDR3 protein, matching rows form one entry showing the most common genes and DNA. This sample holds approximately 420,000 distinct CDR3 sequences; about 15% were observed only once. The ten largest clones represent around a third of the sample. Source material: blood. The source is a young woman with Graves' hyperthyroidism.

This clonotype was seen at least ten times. The CDR3 nucleotides read TGTGCCAGCAGCTTAGATCTGGACAGTCGGGCAGATACGCAGTATTTT. It specifies CASSLDLDSRADTQYF. The rearrangement uses TRBV11-2 and TRBJ2-3, with D perhaps matching TRBD1 (6 bases). V lost 0 bases and J lost 4, with 14 bases in between. CDR1 is SGHAT, CDR2 FQNNGV, per germline. CDR3 length: 16 residues.

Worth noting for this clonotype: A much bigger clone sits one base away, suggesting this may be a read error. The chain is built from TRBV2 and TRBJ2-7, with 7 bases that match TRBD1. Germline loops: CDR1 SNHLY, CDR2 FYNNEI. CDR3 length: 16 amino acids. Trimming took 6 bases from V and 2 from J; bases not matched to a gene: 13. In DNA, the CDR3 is TGTGCCAGCAGGCTAGACAGGGATCCAAGCACCTACGAGCAGTACTTC. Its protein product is CASRLDRDPSTYEQYF.

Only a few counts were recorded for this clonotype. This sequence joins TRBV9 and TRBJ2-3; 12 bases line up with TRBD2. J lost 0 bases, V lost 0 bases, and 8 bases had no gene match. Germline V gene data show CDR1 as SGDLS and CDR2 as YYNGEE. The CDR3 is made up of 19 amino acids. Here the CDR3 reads CASSVDVTSGSLSTDTQYF. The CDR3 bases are TGTGCCAGCAGCGTAGATGTGACTAGCGGGAGCCTTAGCACAGATACGCAGTATTTT.

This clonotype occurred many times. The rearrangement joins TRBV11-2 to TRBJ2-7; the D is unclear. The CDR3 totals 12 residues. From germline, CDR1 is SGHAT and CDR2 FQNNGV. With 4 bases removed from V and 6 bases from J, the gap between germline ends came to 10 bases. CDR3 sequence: CASSSLVPEQYF. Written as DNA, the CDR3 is TGTGCCAGCAGCTCCCTAGTACCCGAGCAGTACTTC.

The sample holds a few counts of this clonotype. CDR3 sequence: CASSREDQNQPQHF. DNA of the CDR3: TGTGCCAGTAGTAGGGAGGACCAAAATCAGCCCCAGCATTTT. This chain uses TRBV19 with TRBJ1-5; D not certain. The CDR3 has 14 amino acids. Germline V gene lookup returns CDR1 LNHDA and CDR2 SQIVND (reference sequence). Trimming left V 4 bases short and J 4 bases short, with 11 bases between.

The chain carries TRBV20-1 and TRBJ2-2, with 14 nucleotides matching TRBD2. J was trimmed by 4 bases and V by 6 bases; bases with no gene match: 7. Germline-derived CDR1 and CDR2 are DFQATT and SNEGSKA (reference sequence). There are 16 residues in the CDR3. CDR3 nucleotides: TGCAGTGCGAGAACCGGGACTAGCGGGGGCACCGGGGAGCTGTTTTTT. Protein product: CSARTGTSGGTGELFF.

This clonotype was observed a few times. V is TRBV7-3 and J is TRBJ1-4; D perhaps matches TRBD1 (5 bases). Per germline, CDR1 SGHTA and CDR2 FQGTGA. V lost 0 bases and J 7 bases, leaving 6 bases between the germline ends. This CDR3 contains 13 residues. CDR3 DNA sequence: TGTGCCAGCAGCTTAACGGGGGGTGAAAAACTGTTTTTT. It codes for CASSLTGGEKLFF. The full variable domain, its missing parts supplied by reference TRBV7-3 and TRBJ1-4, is GAGVSQTPSNKVTEKGKYVELRCDPISGHTALYWYRQSLGQGPEFLIYFQGTGAADDSGLPNDRFFAVRPEGSVSTLKIQRTERGDSAVYLCASSLTGGEKLFFGSGTQLSVL.

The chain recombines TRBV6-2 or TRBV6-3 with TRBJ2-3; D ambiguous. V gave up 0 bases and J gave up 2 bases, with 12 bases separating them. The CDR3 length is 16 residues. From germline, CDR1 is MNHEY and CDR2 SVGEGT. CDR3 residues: CASSYSTDGFTDTQYF. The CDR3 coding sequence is TGTGCCAGCAGTTACTCAACAGACGGGTTCACAGATACGCAGTATTTT.

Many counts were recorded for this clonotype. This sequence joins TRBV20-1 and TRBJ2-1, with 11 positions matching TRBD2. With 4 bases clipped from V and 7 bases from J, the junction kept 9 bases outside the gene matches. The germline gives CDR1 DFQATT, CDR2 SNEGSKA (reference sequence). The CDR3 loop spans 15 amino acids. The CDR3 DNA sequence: TGCAGTGCTATGGCTAGCGGGAGGAGAGGTAATGAGCAGTTCTTC. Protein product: CSAMASGRRGNEQFF.

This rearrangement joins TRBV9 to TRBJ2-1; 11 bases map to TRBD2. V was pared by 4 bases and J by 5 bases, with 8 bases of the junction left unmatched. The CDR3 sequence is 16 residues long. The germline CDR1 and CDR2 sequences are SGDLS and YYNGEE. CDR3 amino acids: CASSPPGLAGDNEQFF. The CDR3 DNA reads TGTGCCAGCAGCCCTCCCGGACTAGCGGGCGACAATGAGCAGTTCTTC.

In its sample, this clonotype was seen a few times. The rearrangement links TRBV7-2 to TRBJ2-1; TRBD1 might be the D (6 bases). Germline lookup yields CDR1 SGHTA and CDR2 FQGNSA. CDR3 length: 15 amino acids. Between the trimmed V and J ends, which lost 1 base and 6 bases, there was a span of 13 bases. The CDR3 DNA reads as TGTGCCAGCAGCTTAGAGGGGTCAGGGGCCAATGAGCAGTTCTTC. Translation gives CASSLEGSGANEQFF.

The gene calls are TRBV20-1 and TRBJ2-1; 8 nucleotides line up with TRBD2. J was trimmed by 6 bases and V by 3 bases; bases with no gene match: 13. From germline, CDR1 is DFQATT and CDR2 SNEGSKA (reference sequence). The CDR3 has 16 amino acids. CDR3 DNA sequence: TGCAGTGCTAGGGTTGGAACCGGGACTAGACTCAATGAGCAGTTCTTC. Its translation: CSARVGTGTRLNEQFF.

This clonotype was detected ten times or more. CDR3 sequence (DNA): TGTGCCAGCTCTCCGGGACAGACCGAAGAGACCCAGTACTTC. It is translated as CASSPGQTEETQYF. V usage is TRBV18 and J usage is TRBJ2-5; 7 positions agree with TRBD1. J was trimmed by 3 bases and V by 6 bases; bases with no gene match: 7. Germline V lookup: CDR1 KGHSH, CDR2 LQKENI. This CDR3 comprises 14 residues.

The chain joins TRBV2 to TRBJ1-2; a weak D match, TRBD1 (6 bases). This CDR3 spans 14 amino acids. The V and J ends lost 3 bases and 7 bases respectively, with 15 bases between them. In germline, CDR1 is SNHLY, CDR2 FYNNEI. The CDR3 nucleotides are TGTGCCAGCAGTGATATAGGGGTCAGGGGTGGCTACACCTTC. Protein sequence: CASSDIGVRGGYTF. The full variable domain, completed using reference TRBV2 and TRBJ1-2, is EPEVTQTPSHQVTQMGQEVILRCVPISNHLYFYWYRQILGQKVEFLVSFYNNEISEKSEIFDDQFSVERPDGSNFTLKIRSTKLEDSAMYFCASSDIGVRGGYTFGSGTRLTVV.

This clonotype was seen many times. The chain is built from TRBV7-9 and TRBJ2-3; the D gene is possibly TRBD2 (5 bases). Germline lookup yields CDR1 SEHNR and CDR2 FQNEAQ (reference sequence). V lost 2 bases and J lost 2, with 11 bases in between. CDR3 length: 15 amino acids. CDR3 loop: CASSLRAAATDTQYF. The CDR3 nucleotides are TGTGCCAGCAGCTTAAGAGCGGCAGCCACAGATACGCAGTATTTT. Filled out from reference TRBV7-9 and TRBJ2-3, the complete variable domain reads DTGVSQNPRHKITKRGQNVTFRCDPISEHNRLYWYRQTLGQGPEFLTYFQNEAQLEKSRLLSDRFSAERPKGSFSTLEIQRTEQGDSAMYLCASSLRAAATDTQYFGPGTRLTVL.

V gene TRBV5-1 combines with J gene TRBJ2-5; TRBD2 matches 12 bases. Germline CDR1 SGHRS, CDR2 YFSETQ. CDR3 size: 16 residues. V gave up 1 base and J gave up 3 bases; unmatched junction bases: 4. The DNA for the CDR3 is TGCGCCAGCAGCTTGCTAGCGGGAGGGTATGAAGAGACCCAGTACTTC. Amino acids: CASSLLAGGYEETQYF.

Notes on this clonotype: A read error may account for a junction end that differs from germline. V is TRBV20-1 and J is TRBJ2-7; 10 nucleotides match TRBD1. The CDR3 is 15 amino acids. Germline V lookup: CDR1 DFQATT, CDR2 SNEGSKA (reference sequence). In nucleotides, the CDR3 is TGCAGTGCTGCACCTCCGGGACAGGGGATGTACGGGCAGTACTTC. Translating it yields CSAAPPGQGMYGQYF.

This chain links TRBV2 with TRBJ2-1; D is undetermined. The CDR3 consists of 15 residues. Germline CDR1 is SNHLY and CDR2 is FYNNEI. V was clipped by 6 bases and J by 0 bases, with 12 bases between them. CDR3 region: CASRGRTGSYNEQFF. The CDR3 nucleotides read TGTGCCAGCAGGGGTCGGACGGGCTCCTACAATGAGCAGTTCTTC.

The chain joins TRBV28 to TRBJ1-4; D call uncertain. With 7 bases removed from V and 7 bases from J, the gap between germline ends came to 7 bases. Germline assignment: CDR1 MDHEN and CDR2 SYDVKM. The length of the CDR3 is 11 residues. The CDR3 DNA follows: TGTGCCAGCAACGGAGTTGAAAAACTGTTTTTT. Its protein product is CASNGVEKLFF.

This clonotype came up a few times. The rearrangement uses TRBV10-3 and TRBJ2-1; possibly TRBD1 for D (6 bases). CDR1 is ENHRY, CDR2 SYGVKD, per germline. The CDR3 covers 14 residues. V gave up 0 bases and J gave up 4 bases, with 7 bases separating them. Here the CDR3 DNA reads TGTGCCATCAGTGAGTCTCAGGGGTACAATGAGCAGTTCTTC. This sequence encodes CAISESQGYNEQFF.

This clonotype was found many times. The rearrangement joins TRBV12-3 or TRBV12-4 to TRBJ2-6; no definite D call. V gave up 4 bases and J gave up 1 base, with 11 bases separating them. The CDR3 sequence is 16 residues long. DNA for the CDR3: TGTGCCAGCAGTTCCGGACGGAAGTCTGGGGCCAACGTCCTGACTTTC. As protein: CASSSGRKSGANVLTF.

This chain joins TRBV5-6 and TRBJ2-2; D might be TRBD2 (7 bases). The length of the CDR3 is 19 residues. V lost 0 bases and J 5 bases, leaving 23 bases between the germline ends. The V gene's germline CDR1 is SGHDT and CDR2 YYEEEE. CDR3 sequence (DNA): TGTGCCAGCAGCTTGGTCCCTGGGACGGAGGAGGGGGGGACCGGGGAGCTGTTTTTT. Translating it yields CASSLVPGTEEGGTGELFF.

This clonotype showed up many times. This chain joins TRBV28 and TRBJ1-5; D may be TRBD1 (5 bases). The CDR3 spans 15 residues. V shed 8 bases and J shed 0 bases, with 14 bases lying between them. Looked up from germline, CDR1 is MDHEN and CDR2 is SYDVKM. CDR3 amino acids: CASELQGSSNQPQHF. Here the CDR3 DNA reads TGTGCCAGCGAACTTCAGGGTAGTAGCAATCAGCCCCAGCATTTT.

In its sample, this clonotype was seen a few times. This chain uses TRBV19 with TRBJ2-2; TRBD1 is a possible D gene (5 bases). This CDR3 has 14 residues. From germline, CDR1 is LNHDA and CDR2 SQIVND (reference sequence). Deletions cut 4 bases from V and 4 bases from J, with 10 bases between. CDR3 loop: CASSRQGPTGELFF. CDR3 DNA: TGTGCCAGTAGTAGGCAGGGCCCCACCGGGGAGCTGTTTTTT.

The CDR3 loop reads CASSLSGRSYGYTF. CDR3 nucleotide sequence: TGTGCCAGCAGCTTGAGCGGCAGGAGCTATGGCTACACCTTC. The chain carries TRBV5-6 and TRBJ1-2; D remains ambiguous. Trimming took off 1 base at V and 4 bases at J, with 11 bases between the two ends. Germline lookup yields CDR1 SGHDT and CDR2 YYEEEE. CDR3 length: 14 residues. Supplemented by reference TRBV5-6 and TRBJ1-2, the full variable domain reads DAGVTQSPTHLIKTRGQQVTLRCSPKSGHDTVSWYQQALGQGPQFIFQYYEEEERQRGNFPDRFSGHQFPNYSSELNVNALLLGDSALYLCASSLSGRSYGYTFGSGTRLTVV.

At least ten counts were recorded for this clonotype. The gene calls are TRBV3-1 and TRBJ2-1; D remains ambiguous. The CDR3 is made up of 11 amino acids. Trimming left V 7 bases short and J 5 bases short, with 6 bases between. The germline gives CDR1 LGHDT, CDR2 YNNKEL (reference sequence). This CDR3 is CASNMNNEQFF. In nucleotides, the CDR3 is TGTGCCAGCAACATGAACAATGAGCAGTTCTTC.

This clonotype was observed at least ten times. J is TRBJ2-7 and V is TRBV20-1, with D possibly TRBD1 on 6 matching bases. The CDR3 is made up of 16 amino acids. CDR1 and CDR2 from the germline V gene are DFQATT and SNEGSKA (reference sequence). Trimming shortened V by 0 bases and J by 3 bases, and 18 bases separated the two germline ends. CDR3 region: CSARDLTGQGHYEQYF. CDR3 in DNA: TGCAGTGCTAGAGATCTGACGGGACAAGGGCACTACGAGCAGTACTTC.

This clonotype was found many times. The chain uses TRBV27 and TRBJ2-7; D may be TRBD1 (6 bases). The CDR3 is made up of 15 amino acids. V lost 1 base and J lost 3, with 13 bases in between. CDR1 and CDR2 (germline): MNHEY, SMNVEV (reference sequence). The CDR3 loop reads CASSLFTGLDYEQYF. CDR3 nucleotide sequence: TGTGCCAGCAGTTTATTTACAGGGCTTGACTACGAGCAGTACTTC.

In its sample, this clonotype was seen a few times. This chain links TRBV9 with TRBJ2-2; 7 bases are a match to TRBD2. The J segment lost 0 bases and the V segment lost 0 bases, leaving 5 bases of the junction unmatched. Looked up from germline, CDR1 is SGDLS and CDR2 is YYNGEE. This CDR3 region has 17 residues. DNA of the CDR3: TGTGCCAGCAGCGTAGATCCTAGCGGAGCGAACACCGGGGAGCTGTTTTTT. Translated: CASSVDPSGANTGELFF.

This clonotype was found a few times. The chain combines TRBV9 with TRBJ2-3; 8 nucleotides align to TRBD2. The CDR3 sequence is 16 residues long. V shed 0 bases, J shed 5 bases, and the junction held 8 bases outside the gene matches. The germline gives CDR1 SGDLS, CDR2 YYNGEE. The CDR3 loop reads CASSVGPGGPVDTQYF. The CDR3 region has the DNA TGTGCCAGCAGCGTAGGCCCGGGAGGGCCAGTAGATACGCAGTATTTT.